One sample yielded the 25 T cell receptor beta chains listed below, sequenced in a study of cytomegalovirus exposure and HLA in healthy donors. PCR amplification relied on 60 Vbeta primers (plus 13 Jbeta primers). The protocol was immunoSEQ multiplex PCR, while the TCRdb copy is restricted to in-frame clones and leaves out a portion. The table has roughly 150,000 clones, around 68% seen once. Sequenced material: PBMCs. The receptors were gathered from a man younger than 40 in good health and CMV-seropositive.

V is TRBV7-2 and J is TRBJ2-3; TRBD1 agrees at 11 bases. The V segment lost 5 bases and the J segment 5 bases; nucleotides outside the gene matches: 3. This CDR3 contains 14 residues. Germline lookup yields CDR1 SGHTA and CDR2 FQGNSA. The CDR3 here is CASSRGTGGDTQYF. CDR3 DNA sequence: TGTGCCAGCAGCCGGGGGACAGGGGGAGATACGCAGTATTTT.

This clone was detected only a few times. V is TRBV5-1 and J is TRBJ1-1; 7 bases align to TRBD1. V shed 3 bases and J 1 base; nucleotides not matched to a gene: 6. The CDR3 spans 15 residues. CDR1 SGHRS and CDR2 YFSETQ come from the germline V gene. The CDR3 DNA sequence: TGCGCCAGCAGCTGGAGGGACAGCGGGAACACTGAAGCTTTCTTT. This translates into CASSWRDSGNTEAFF.

The table lists this clone with a few counts. This sequence joins TRBV5-1 and TRBJ2-5; D might be TRBD1 (6 bases). V lost 0 bases, J lost 2 bases, and 11 bases lay in between. This CDR3 has 15 amino acids. Germline-derived CDR1 and CDR2 are SGHRS and YFSETQ. The CDR3 is CASSLEPGEQETQYF. CDR3 DNA sequence: TGCGCCAGCAGCTTGGAGCCAGGGGAACAAGAGACCCAGTACTTC.

The chain links TRBV9 to TRBJ2-1, with 10 bases that match TRBD2. Germline loops: CDR1 SGDLS, CDR2 YYNGEE. J gave up 1 base and V 3 bases, and 19 bases lay outside the gene matches. The CDR3 is 21 residues long. The CDR3: CASSDPIMLAGDQASYNEQFF. The CDR3, as DNA: TGTGCCAGCAGCGACCCTATTATGCTAGCGGGAGATCAGGCATCCTACAATGAGCAGTTCTTC.

The chain links TRBV5-1 to TRBJ2-3; D gene uncertain. The CDR3 loop spans 13 amino acids. Per the germline V gene, CDR1 is SGHRS and CDR2 is YFSETQ. V lost 0 bases and J 8 bases, leaving 10 bases between the germline ends. The chain's CDR3 is CASSLDSTSTQYF. CDR3 in DNA: TGCGCCAGCAGCTTGGACTCTACCTCTACGCAGTATTTT. The full variable domain, completed using reference TRBV5-1 and TRBJ2-3, is KAGVTQTPRYLIKTRGQQVTLSCSPISGHRSVSWYQQTPGQGLQFLFEYFSETQRNKGNFPGRFSGRQFSNSRSEMNVSTLELGDSALYLCASSLDSTSTQYFGPGTRLTVL.

The V and J genes are TRBV2 and TRBJ1-1; no clear D gene. Germline V gives CDR1 SNHLY, CDR2 FYNNEI. The CDR3 is 14 residues long. Between the trimmed V and J ends, which lost 3 bases and 1 base, there was a span of 9 bases. CDR3: CASSEESRNTEAFF. In nucleotides, the CDR3 is TGTGCCAGCAGTGAGGAGAGCCGGAACACTGAAGCTTTCTTT.

This clone was observed a handful of times. V gene TRBV4-1 combines with J gene TRBJ1-1; TRBD1 agrees at 7 bases. CDR1 is MGHRA, CDR2 YSYEKL, per germline. Trimming removed 3 bases from V and 5 bases from J; junction bases left unmatched: 9. This CDR3 is 15 amino acids long. CDR3 sequence reads: CASSQPTGAKTEAFF. Here the CDR3 DNA reads TGCGCCAGCAGCCAGCCCACAGGGGCGAAAACTGAAGCTTTCTTT.

This clone appeared a single time. The chain recombines TRBV19 with TRBJ1-1; no clear D gene. The CDR3 totals 12 residues. V was cut by 2 bases and J by 2 bases, with 3 bases left in between. The germline V gene has CDR1 LNHDA and CDR2 SQIVND (reference sequence). Written as DNA, the CDR3 is TGTGCCAGTAGTATATCTAACACTGAAGCTTTCTTT. This translates into CASSISNTEAFF.

This clone was counted once. The rearrangement links TRBV18 to TRBJ2-2; D is perhaps TRBD2 (5 bases). Germline V gene lookup returns CDR1 KGHSH and CDR2 LQKENI. This CDR3 is built from 16 residues. The germline V and J ends were trimmed by 1 base and 1 base, with 10 bases remaining between them. Written as DNA, the CDR3 is TGTGCCAGCTCACCACTCCTGGGAGAGAACACCGGGGAGCTGTTTTTT. It specifies CASSPLLGENTGELFF.

The J gene is TRBJ2-7, the V gene TRBV9, with TRBD1 identical over 7 bases. The CDR3 has 14 amino acids. Germline V gene lookup returns CDR1 SGDLS and CDR2 YYNGEE. Germline trimming cut 4 bases from V and 6 bases from J; bases unmatched to any gene: 10. The CDR3 DNA reads TGTGCCAGCAGCCCAGAGACAGGGCCGAGCGAGCAGTACTTC. Protein: CASSPETGPSEQYF.

This chain uses TRBV6-5 with TRBJ1-5; a possible D gene is TRBD1 (6 bases). Looked up from germline, CDR1 is MNHEY and CDR2 is SVGAGI. V was cut by 7 bases and J by 5 bases, with 18 bases left in between. This CDR3 has 15 amino acids. CDR3 in DNA: TGTGCCAGCACCCAAGTGGAGGACAGACATCAGCCCCAGCATTTT. The encoded protein is CASTQVEDRHQPQHF.

J is TRBJ1-2 and V is TRBV4-1; possibly TRBD1 for D (5 bases). The CDR3 extends over 14 amino acids. The germline V gene has CDR1 MGHRA and CDR2 YSYEKL. V was pared by 1 base and J by 4 bases, with 10 bases between. DNA of the CDR3: TGCGCCAGCAGCCAAGGACAGACTCTCTATGGCTACACCTTC. Translation: CASSQGQTLYGYTF.

The V gene is TRBV7-8, the J gene TRBJ2-2; 14 bases match TRBD2. Germline V lookup: CDR1 SGHVS, CDR2 FQNEAQ. V dropped 4 bases and J dropped 1; count of bases not matched to a gene: 11. The CDR3 is 20 amino acids. The CDR3 DNA follows: TGTGCCAGCAGCTCCCCGAAAACGGGACTAGCGGGAGTGAACACCGGGGAGCTGTTTTTT. Translation gives CASSSPKTGLAGVNTGELFF.

The genes are TRBV5-5 and TRBJ2-1; 7 positions agree with TRBD2. This CDR3 has 18 amino acids. With 0 bases clipped from V and 9 bases from J, the junction kept 18 bases outside the gene matches. Germline V lookup: CDR1 SGHKS, CDR2 YYEKEE (reference sequence). CDR3 nucleotide sequence: TGTGCCAGCAGCTTGGCCGGAGGACAAGGTGCGGGAGATGCTGAGCAGTTCTTC. Residues: CASSLAGGQGAGDAEQFF. Based on the CDR3 plus reference TRBV5-5 and TRBJ2-1, the full variable domain is DAGVTQSPTHLIKTRGQQVTLRCSPISGHKSVSWYQQVLGQGPQFIFQYYEKEERGRGNFPDRFSARQFPNYSSELNVNALLLGDSALYLCASSLAGGQGAGDAEQFFGPGTRLTVL.

The chain has TRBV5-5 and TRBJ2-3, with D uncertain. The CDR3 is 14 residues long. Germline V gene sequence: CDR1 SGHKS, CDR2 YYEKEE (reference sequence). The V gene lost 4 bases and the J gene lost 1 base, with 10 bases spanning the gap. This CDR3 reads CASSAFSGTDTQYF. In DNA form, the CDR3 reads TGTGCCAGCAGCGCCTTTTCGGGCACAGATACGCAGTATTTT.

The chain is built from TRBV19 and TRBJ2-1, with 7 positions matching TRBD1. V shed 4 bases, J shed 5 bases, and the junction held 2 bases outside the gene matches. Germline loops: CDR1 LNHDA, CDR2 SQIVND (reference sequence). CDR3 length: 13 residues. The CDR3 nucleotides are TGTGCCAGTAGTACCACAGGGGACAATGAGCAGTTCTTC. Translating gives CASSTTGDNEQFF.

This rearrangement joins TRBV4-1 to TRBJ2-1; TRBD2 agrees at 9 bases. V gave up 0 bases and J gave up 7 bases; unmatched junction bases: 7. This CDR3 has 16 residues. CDR1 and CDR2 from the germline V gene are MGHRA and YSYEKL. As DNA, the CDR3 is TGCGCCAGCAGCCAAGAGCGGGAGGGCCTAGGAAATGAGCAGTTCTTC. Encoded protein: CASSQEREGLGNEQFF.

In its sample, this clone was seen a few times. The chain has TRBV6-5 and TRBJ1-5; 8 bases match TRBD1. Trimming removed 6 bases from V and 3 bases from J; junction bases left unmatched: 4. This CDR3 comprises 14 residues. Germline CDR1 and CDR2: MNHEY and SVGAGI. Here the CDR3 reads CASSLGQVNQPQHF. CDR3 coding DNA: TGTGCCAGCAGCCTGGGACAGGTCAATCAGCCCCAGCATTTT.

This rearrangement joins TRBV5-1 to TRBJ1-2; 7 bases map to TRBD1. The ends lost 0 bases at V and 4 bases at J; junction bases unmatched: 3. CDR1 is SGHRS, CDR2 YFSETQ, per germline. The CDR3 loop spans 14 amino acids. The CDR3, as DNA: TGCGCCAGCAGCTTGGACAGGGGTGCCTATGGCTACACCTTC. Its translation: CASSLDRGAYGYTF.

This chain joins TRBV11-2 and TRBJ2-2, with a tentative D call TRBD2 (5 bases). Germline V CDR1 and CDR2: SGHAT, FQNNGV. The V end lost 6 bases, the J end lost 1 base, and 12 bases lay between the germline ends. This CDR3 region has 15 residues. CDR3 protein: CASSKEGVNTGELFF. Written as DNA, the CDR3 is TGTGCCAGCAGTAAAGAGGGAGTGAACACCGGGGAGCTGTTTTTT.

This chain joins TRBV11-3 and TRBJ2-7; TRBD2 aligns across 10 bases. This CDR3 has 15 amino acids. With V trimmed by 4 bases and J by 4 bases, 7 bases remained unmatched. Per the germline V gene, CDR1 is SGHNT and CDR2 is YENEEA. The CDR3 DNA follows: TGTGCCAGCAGCTCCAGCGGGAGGGCCTCTTACGAGCAGTACTTC. Translating gives CASSSSGRASYEQYF.

This clone was observed a few times. The chain uses TRBV11-3 and TRBJ1-2; 8 nucleotides agree with TRBD1. The CDR3 is 16 residues long. J was trimmed by 9 bases and V by 0 bases; bases with no gene match: 12. CDR1 and CDR2 from the germline V gene are SGHNT and YENEEA. The CDR3 nucleotides read TGTGCCAGCAGCTTAGATCAGACAGGGGTGCGTGTTCGCTACACCTTC. Encoded protein: CASSLDQTGVRVRYTF. Combining the CDR3 with reference TRBV11-3 and TRBJ1-2 gives the whole variable domain EAGVVQSPRYKIIEKKQPVAFWCNPISGHNTLYWYLQNLGQGPELLIRYENEEAVDDSQLPKDRFSAERLKGVDSTLKIQPAELGDSAVYLCASSLDQTGVRVRYTFGSGTRLTVV.

Concerning this clone itself: One end of the junction fails to match germline, which may point to a read error. This chain connects TRBV7-6 to TRBJ2-7, with 8 bases that match TRBD2. The germline gives CDR1 SGHVS, CDR2 FNYEAQ. The CDR3 has 15 amino acids. CDR3 DNA: TGTGCCAGCAGCTTTACTAGCGGAAGCTCCTACGAGCAGTACTTT. It is translated as CASSFTSGSSYEQYF.

The gene calls are TRBV5-4 and TRBJ1-2; TRBD1 aligns across 9 bases. The trim removed 7 bases at V and 8 bases at J, leaving 15 bases unmatched. This CDR3 comprises 15 residues. Looked up from germline, CDR1 is SGHNT and CDR2 is YYREEE (reference sequence). CDR3: CASATPQGAGGGYTF. The CDR3 DNA follows: TGTGCCAGCGCCACCCCACAGGGGGCTGGGGGGGGCTACACCTTC.

V gene TRBV10-2 combines with J gene TRBJ2-3; 14 nucleotides align to TRBD2. Trimming cost V 4 bases and J 4 bases; bases outside gene matches: 13. The CDR3 has 19 residues. Germline V lookup: CDR1 WSHSY, CDR2 SAAADI. The CDR3 reads CASSGSGTSGSWSPDTQYF. The CDR3, as DNA: TGCGCCAGCAGTGGGTCCGGGACTAGCGGGAGTTGGTCCCCAGATACGCAGTATTTT.